Shown below are 7 T cell receptor beta chains from a single sample sequenced in a study of shared clonotypes between healthy human individuals. Naive CD8 cells were CD45RO-negative, positively selected for CCR7, excluding terminally differentiated effector memory CD45RA+ cells. Some clones are missing from TCRdb's copy, which holds only in-frame ones; the method was immunoSEQ multiplex PCR. Found here are about 820,000 clones, 85% to 95% of them singletons; the top ten hold about 24%. Sequenced: naive CD8+ T cells sorted from blood. These receptors were obtained from a man between 25 and 39 years old in good health.

V is TRBV29-1 and J is TRBJ1-2; 9 bases are a match to TRBD1. The germline CDR1 and CDR2 sequences are SQVTM and ANQGSEA. Trimming took 6 bases from V and 7 from J; bases not matched to a gene: 24. CDR3 size: 18 residues. The CDR3 bases are TGCAGCGTCTTACCCGATCGGAGGGACAGGGTAAATGTGATTGGCTACACCTTC. Its protein is CSVLPDRRDRVNVIGYTF.

The chain recombines TRBV7-9 with TRBJ2-3; TRBD1 agrees at 8 bases. V lost 6 bases and J lost 2; bases outside the gene matches: 10. CDR3 size: 16 residues. CDR1 SEHNR and CDR2 FQNEAQ come from the germline V gene (reference sequence). The CDR3, as DNA: TGTGCCAGCAGTCTGACAGGGGACAGCTTCACAGATACGCAGTATTTT. As protein: CASSLTGDSFTDTQYF.

The V call is TRBV7-8, the J call TRBJ1-2; no clear D gene. Germline CDR1 reads SGHVS; CDR2 reads FQNEAQ. This CDR3 is 17 amino acids long. Trimming took 3 bases from V and 4 from J, leaving 21 bases between them. The CDR3 here is CASSFFPTLTASYGYTF. CDR3 DNA sequence: TGTGCCAGCAGCTTCTTCCCTACTTTGACTGCGAGCTATGGCTACACCTTC.

The chain combines TRBV7-9 with TRBJ2-1; 8 nucleotides align to TRBD2. Germline V lookup: CDR1 SEHNR, CDR2 FQNEAQ (reference sequence). The ends lost 5 bases at V and 3 bases at J; junction bases unmatched: 9. CDR3 length equals 16 residues. Here the CDR3 reads CASSPPNSGVYNEQFF. For the CDR3, the DNA is TGTGCCAGCAGCCCCCCCAATAGCGGGGTCTACAATGAGCAGTTCTTC.

This clone occurred once. The gene calls are TRBV5-3 and TRBJ1-3; D unclear. TRBV5-3 is an ORF; its function is uncertain. The V gene lost 4 bases and the J gene lost 4 bases, with 3 bases spanning the gap. The CDR3 runs 11 residues. The CDR3 DNA follows: TGTGCCAGAAGCCGCGGAAACACCATATATTTT. As protein: CARSRGNTIYF.

The V gene is TRBV30, the J gene TRBJ2-7; tentative D call: TRBD2 (5 bases). The V and J ends lost 6 bases and 2 bases respectively, with 11 bases between them. CDR3 size: 12 residues. CDR1 and CDR2 from the germline V gene are GTSNPN and SVGIG (reference sequence). CDR3 sequence reads: CACATRPYEQYF. DNA for the CDR3: TGTGCCTGCGCTACTAGGCCCTACGAGCAGTACTTC.

This clone was seen only once. J is TRBJ2-1 and V is TRBV19; either TRBD1 or TRBD2 may supply D (5 bases each). Germline V gene sequence: CDR1 LNHDA, CDR2 SQIVND (reference sequence). The CDR3 totals 16 residues. V lost 1 base, J lost 8 bases, and 18 bases lay in between. The CDR3 loop is CASSIGTSYTGHEQFF. DNA for the CDR3: TGTGCCAGTAGTATAGGTACCAGCTATACGGGGCATGAGCAGTTCTTC.